What follows describes a single T cell receptor beta chain. These data originate in a study of T cell responses to AZD1222 COVID-19 vaccine. Profiled with immunoSEQ multiplex PCR; TCRdb holds only in-frame clones, not every one. Of under 150,000 clones in the sample, about 90% were seen once. The CDR3 is 15 amino acids. Germline CDR1 SNHLY, CDR2 FYNNEI. With 6 bases clipped from V and 0 bases from J, the junction kept 5 bases outside the gene matches. This sample comprised peripheral blood, obtained 28 days after the second AZD1222 dose. V and J are TRBV2 and TRBJ1-5; 7 bases align to TRBD1. The clonotype originates from an adult who received the AZD1222 COVID-19 vaccine. CDR3 in DNA: TGTGCCAGCAGAGTCGGACAGGCTAGCAATCAGCCCCAGCATTTT. Translating gives CASRVGQASNQPQHF.